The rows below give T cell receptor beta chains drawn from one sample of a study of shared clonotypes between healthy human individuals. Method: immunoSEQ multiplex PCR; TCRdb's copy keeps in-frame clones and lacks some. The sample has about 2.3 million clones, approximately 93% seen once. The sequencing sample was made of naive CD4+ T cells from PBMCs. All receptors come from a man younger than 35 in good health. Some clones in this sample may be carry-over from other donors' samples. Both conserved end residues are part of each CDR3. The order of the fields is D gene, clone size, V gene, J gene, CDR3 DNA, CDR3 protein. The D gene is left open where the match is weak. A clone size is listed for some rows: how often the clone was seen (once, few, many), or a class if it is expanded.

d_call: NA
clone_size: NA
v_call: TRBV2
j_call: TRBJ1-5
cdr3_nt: TGTGCCAGCAGCGCCGTAGAGAATCAGCCCCAGCATTTT
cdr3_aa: CASSAVENQPQHF

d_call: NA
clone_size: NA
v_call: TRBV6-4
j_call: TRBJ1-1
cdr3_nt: TGTGCCAGCAGTGACTCGAAGGGTGTCACTGAAGCTTTCTTT
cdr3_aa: CASSDSKGVTEAFF

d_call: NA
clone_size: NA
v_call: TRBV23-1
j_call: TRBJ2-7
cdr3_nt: TGCGCCAGCAGTCAATCCGACGACAGGTGCCCCTACGAGCAGTACTTC
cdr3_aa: CASSQSDDRCPYEQYF

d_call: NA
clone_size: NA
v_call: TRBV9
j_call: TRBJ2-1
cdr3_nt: TGTGCCAGCAGCGTAGGTGACCCCTTAACCTACAATGAGCAGTTCTTC
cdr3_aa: CASSVGDPLTYNEQFF

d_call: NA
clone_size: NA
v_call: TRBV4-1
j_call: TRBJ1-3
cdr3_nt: TGCGCCAGCAGCCAAGATGGCGGAAACACCATATATTTT
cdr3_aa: CASSQDGGNTIYF

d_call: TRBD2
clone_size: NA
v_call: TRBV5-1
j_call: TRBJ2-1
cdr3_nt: TGCGCCAGCAGCTTGGCCCGACTAGCGAGCTACAATGAGCAGTTCTTC
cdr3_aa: CASSLARLASYNEQFF

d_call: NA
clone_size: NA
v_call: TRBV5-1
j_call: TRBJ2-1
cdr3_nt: TGCGCCAGCAGCTCCGAAACACGTAGAAACAATGAGCAGTTCTTC
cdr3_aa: CASSSETRRNNEQFF

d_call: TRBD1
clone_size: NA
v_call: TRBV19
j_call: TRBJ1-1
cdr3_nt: TGTGCCAGTAGTATCGGGACAGGACTAGAAGCTTTCTTT
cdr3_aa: CASSIGTGLEAFF

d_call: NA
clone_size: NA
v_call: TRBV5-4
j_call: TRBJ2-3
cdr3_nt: TGTGCCAGCAGCTTGGGACTAGGTTCCCCAGATACGCAGTATTTT
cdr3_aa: CASSLGLGSPDTQYF

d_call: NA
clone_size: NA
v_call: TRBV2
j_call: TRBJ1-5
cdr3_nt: TGTGCCAGCAGAACGGACGTGGGGAGGGGTCAGCCCCAGCATTTT
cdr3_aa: CASRTDVGRGQPQHF

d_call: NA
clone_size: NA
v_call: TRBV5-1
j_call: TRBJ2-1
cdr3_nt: TGCGCCAGCAGCCCCCGCGGGGACTCCTACAATGAGCAGTTCTTC
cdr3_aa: CASSPRGDSYNEQFF

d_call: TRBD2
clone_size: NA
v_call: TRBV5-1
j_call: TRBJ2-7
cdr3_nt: TGCGCCAGCAGCGCCGACCTAGCGGGGGGATTTTACGAGCAGTACTTC
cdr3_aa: CASSADLAGGFYEQYF

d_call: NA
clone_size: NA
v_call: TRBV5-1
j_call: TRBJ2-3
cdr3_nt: TGCGCCAGCAGCTCCCGAGGACAGTCTGGGGCCACAGATACGCAGTATTTT
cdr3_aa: CASSSRGQSGATDTQYF

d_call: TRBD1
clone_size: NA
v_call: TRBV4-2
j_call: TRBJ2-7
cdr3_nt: TGTGCCAGCAGCCAGGGGAGCACAGGGGGCGCGAAAGGCGAGCAGTACTTC
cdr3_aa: CASSQGSTGGAKGEQYF

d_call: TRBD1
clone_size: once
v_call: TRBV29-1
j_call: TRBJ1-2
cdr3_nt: TGCAGCGCTATGACAGGGGGCGACTATGGCTACACCTTC
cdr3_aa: CSAMTGGDYGYTF

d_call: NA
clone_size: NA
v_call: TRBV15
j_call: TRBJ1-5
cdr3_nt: TGTGCCACCAGCAGACAGGGAGGCAATCAGCCCCAGCATTTT
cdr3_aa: CATSRQGGNQPQHF

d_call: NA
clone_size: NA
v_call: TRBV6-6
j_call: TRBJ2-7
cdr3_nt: TGTGCCAGCAGTTACAACCGCTACGAGCAGTACTTC
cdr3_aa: CASSYNRYEQYF

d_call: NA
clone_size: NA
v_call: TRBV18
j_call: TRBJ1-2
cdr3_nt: TGTGCCAGCTCATCGGAGCACTATGGCTACACCTTC
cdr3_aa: CASSSEHYGYTF

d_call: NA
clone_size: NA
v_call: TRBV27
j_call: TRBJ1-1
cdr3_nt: TGTGCCAGCAGTTACTATCAAAGCGGGGACACTGAAGCTTTCTTT
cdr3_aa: CASSYYQSGDTEAFF

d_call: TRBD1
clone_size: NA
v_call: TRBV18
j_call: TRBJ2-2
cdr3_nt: TGTGCCAGCTCAGCCGTAACAGGGACAGAGAACACCGGGGAGCTGTTTTTT
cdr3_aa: CASSAVTGTENTGELFF

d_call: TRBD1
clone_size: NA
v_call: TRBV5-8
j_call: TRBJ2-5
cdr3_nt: TGTGCCAGCAGCGGGGGGACAGGGGGTGCTGAGACCCAGTACTTC
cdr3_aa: CASSGGTGGAETQYF

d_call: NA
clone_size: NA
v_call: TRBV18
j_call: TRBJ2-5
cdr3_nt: TGTGCCAGCTCACCAGTTTTGACCCAAGAGACCCAGTACTTC
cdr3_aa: CASSPVLTQETQYF

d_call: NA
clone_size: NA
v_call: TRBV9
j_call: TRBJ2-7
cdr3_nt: TGTGCCAGCAGCGCCGGGGGGACAGTTGCGGAGCAGTACTTC
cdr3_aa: CASSAGGTVAEQYF

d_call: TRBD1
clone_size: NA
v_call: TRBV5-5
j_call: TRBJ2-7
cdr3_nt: TGTGCCAGCAGCTGGGACAGCCCCTACGAGCAGTACTTC
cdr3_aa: CASSWDSPYEQYF

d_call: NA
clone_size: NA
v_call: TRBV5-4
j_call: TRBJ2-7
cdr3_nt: TGTGCCAGCAGCTCGACCGGGACAACCGAGCAGTACTTC
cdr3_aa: CASSSTGTTEQYF

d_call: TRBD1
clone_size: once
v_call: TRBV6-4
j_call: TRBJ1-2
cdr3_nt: TGTGCCAGCATCCCAGCAGGGGGCCCTAACTATGGCTACACCTTC
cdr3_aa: CASIPAGGPNYGYTF

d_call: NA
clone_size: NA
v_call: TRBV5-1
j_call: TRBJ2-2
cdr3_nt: TGCGCCAGCAGCTTGGTTCCGGGGGCGAACACCGGGGAGCTGTTTTTT
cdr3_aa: CASSLVPGANTGELFF

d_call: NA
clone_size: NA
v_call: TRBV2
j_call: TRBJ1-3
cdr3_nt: TGTGCCAGCAGTGAAGCAGGGTCTGGAAACACCATATATTTT
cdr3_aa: CASSEAGSGNTIYF

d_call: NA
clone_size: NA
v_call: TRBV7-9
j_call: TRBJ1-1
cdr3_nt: TGTGCCAGCAGCTTAGCGCCGGCAGCGAACACTGAAGCTTTCTTT
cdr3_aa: CASSLAPAANTEAFF

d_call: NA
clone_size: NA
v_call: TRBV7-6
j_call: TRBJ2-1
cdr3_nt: TGTGCCAGCAGCTCCGTCGATGAGCAGTTCTTC
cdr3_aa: CASSSVDEQFF

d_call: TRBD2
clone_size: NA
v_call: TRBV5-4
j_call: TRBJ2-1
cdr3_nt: TGTGCCAGCAGCCCAACTAGCGCCCACAATGAGCAGTTCTTC
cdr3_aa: CASSPTSAHNEQFF

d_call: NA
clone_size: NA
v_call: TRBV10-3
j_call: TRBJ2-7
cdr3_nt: TGTGCCACGGGGGACGGTCCCTACGAGCAGTACTTC
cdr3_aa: CATGDGPYEQYF

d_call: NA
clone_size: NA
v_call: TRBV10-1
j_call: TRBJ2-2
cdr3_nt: TGCGCCAGCAGTAGGGGACAGAACACCGGGGAGCTGTTTTTT
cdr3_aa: CASSRGQNTGELFF

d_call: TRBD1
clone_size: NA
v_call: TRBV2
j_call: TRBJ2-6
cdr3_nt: TGTGCCAGCAGTGGGGGACAGGGGGCCTCCCTCCAAAACTCTGGGGCCAACGTCCTGACTTTC
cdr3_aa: CASSGGQGASLQNSGANVLTF